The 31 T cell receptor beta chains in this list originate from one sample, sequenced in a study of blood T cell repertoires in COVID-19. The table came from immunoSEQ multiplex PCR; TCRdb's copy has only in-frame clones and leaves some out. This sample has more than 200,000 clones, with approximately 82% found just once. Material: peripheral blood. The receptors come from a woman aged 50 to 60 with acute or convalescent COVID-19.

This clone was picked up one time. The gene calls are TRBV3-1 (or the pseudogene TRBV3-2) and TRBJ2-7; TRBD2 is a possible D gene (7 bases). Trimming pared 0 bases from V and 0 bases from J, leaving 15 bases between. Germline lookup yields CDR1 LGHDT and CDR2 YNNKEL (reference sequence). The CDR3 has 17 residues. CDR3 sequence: CASSQDWGGWGSYEQYF. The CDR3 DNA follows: TGTGCCAGCAGCCAAGATTGGGGGGGCTGGGGCTCCTACGAGCAGTACTTC.

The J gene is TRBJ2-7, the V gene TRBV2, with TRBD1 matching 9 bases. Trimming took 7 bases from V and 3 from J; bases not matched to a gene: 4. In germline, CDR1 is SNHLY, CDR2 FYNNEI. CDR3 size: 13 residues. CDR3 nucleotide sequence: TGTGCCAGCACCGGGACAGGGATCTACGAGCAGTACTTC. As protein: CASTGTGIYEQYF.

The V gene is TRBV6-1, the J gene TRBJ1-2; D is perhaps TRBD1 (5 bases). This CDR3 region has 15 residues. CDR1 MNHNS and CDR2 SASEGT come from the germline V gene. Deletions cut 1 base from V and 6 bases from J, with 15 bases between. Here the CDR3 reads CASSEGTIGLNGYTF. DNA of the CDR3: TGTGCCAGCAGTGAAGGGACAATTGGGTTGAATGGCTACACCTTC.

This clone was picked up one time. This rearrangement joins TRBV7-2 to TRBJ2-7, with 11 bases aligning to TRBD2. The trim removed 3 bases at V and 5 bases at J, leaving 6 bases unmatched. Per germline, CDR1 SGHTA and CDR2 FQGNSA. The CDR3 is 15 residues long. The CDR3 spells CASSFLAGGRNEQYF. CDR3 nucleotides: TGTGCCAGCAGCTTCCTAGCGGGAGGACGAAACGAGCAGTACTTC.

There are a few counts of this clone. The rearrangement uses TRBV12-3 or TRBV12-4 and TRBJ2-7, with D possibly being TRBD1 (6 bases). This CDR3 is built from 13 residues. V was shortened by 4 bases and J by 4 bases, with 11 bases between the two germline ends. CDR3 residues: CASSSGHLYEQYF. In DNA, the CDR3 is TGTGCCAGCAGTTCGGGACACCTTTACGAGCAGTACTTC.

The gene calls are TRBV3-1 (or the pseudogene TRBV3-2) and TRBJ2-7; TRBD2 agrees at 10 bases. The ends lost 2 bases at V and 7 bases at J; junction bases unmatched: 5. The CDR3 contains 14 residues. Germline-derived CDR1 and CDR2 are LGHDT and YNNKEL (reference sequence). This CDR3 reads CASSQPSGGREQYF. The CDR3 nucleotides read TGTGCCAGCAGCCAACCTAGCGGGGGCCGGGAGCAGTACTTC.

For the CDR3, the DNA is TGTGCCAGCAGTTTGACGGACAGTTCCTACGAGCAGTACTTC. This translates into CASSLTDSSYEQYF. This chain joins TRBV28 and TRBJ2-7, with D possibly being TRBD1 (6 bases). Germline CDR1 reads MDHEN; CDR2 reads SYDVKM. The CDR3 runs 14 residues. V dropped 3 bases and J dropped 1 base, with 10 bases sitting between them. The whole variable domain, remainder taken from reference TRBV28 and TRBJ2-7, is DVKVTQSSRYLVKRTGEKVFLECVQDMDHENMFWYRQDPGLGLRLIYFSYDVKMKEKGDIPEGYSVSREKKERFSLILESASTNQTSMYLCASSLTDSSYEQYFGPGTRLTVT.

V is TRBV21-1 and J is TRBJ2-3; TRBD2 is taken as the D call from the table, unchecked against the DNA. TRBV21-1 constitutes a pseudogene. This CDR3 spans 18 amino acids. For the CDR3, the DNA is TGTGCCAGCAGCCCGACTATGGGGTGCGGGAGTCATGAAGATACGCAGTATTTT. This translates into CASSPTMGCGSHEDTQYF.

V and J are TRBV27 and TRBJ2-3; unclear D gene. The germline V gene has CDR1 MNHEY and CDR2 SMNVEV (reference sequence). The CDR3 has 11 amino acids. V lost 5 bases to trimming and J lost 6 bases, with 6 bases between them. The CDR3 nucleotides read TGTGCCAGCAGTGCCGGGGATACGCAGTATTTT. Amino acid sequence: CASSAGDTQYF.

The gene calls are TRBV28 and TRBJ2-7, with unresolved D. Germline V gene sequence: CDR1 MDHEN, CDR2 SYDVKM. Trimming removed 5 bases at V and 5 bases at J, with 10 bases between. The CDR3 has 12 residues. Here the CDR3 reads CASSQMINEQYF. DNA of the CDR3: TGTGCCAGCAGTCAGATGATCAACGAGCAGTACTTC.

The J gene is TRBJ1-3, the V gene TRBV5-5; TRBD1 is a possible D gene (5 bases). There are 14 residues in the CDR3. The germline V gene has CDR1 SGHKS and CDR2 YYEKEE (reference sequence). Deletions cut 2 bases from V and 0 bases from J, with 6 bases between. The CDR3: CASSFQGSGNTIYF. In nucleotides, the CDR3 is TGTGCCAGCAGCTTCCAGGGCTCTGGAAACACCATATATTTT.

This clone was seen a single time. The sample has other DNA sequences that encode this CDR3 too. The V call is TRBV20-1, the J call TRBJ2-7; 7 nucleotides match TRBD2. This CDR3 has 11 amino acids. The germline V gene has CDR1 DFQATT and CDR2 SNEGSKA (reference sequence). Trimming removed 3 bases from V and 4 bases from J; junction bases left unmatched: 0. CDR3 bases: TGCAGTGCTAGGGGGGGGTACGAGCAGTACTTC. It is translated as CSARGGYEQYF.

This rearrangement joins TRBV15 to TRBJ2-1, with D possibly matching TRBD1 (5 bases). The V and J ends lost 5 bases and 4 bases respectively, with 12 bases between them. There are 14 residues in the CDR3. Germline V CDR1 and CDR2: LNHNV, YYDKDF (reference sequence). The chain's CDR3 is CATSQGTEYNEQFF. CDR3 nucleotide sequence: TGTGCCACCAGCCAGGGCACAGAGTACAATGAGCAGTTCTTC.

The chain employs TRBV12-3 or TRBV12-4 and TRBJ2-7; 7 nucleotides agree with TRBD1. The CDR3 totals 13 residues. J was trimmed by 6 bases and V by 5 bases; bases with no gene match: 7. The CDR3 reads CASSPHRGREQYF. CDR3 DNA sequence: TGTGCCAGCAGTCCCCACAGGGGACGCGAGCAGTACTTC.

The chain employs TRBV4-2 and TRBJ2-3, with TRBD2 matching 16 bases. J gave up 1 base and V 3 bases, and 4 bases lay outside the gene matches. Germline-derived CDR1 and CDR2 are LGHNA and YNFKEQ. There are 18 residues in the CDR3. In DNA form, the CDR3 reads TGTGCCAGCAGCCATACCGGGACTAGCGGGAGGGGCACAGATACGCAGTATTTT. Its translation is CASSHTGTSGRGTDTQYF.

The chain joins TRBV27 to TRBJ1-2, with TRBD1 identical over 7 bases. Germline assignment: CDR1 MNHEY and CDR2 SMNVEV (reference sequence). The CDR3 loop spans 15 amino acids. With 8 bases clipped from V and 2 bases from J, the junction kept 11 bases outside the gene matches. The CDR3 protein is CASGPLDRPNYGYTF. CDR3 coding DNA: TGTGCCAGCGGTCCATTGGACAGGCCAAACTATGGCTACACCTTC.

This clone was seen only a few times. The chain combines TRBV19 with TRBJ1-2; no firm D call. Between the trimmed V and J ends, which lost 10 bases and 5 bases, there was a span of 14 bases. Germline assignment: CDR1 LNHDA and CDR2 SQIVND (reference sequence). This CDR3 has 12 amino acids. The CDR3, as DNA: TGTGCCACGGGCGGGATAATATATGGCTACACCTTC. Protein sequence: CATGGIIYGYTF.

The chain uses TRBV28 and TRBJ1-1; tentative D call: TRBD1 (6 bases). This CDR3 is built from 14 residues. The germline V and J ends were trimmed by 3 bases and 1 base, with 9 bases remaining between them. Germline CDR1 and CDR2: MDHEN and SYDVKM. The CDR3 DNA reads TGTGCCAGCAGTTTCAGGGGATCGAACACTGAAGCTTTCTTT. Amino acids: CASSFRGSNTEAFF.

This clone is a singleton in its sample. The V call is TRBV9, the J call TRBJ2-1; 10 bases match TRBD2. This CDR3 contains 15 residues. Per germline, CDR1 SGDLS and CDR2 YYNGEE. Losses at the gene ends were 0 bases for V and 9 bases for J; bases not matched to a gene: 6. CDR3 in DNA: TGTGCCAGCAGCGTAGAGGCTAGCGGGGGATCTGAGCAGTTCTTC. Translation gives CASSVEASGGSEQFF.

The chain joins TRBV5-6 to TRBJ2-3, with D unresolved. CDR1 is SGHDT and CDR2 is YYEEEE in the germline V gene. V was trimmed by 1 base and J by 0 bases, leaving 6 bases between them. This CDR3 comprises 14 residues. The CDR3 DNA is TGTGCCAGCAGCTTGTTACTTAGCACAGATACGCAGTATTTT. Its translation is CASSLLLSTDTQYF. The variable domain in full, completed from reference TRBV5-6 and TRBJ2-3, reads DAGVTQSPTHLIKTRGQQVTLRCSPKSGHDTVSWYQQALGQGPQFIFQYYEEEERQRGNFPDRFSGHQFPNYSSELNVNALLLGDSALYLCASSLLLSTDTQYFGPGTRLTVL.

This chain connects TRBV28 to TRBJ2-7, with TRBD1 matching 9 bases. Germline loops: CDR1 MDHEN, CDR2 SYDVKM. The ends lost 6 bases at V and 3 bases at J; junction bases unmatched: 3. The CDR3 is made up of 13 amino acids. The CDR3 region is CASSRDRVYEQYF. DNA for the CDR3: TGTGCCAGCAGCCGGGACAGGGTCTACGAGCAGTACTTC.

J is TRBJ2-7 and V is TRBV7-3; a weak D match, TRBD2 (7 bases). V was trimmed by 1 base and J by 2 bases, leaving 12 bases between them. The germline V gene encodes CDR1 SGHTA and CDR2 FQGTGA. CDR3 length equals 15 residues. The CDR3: CASSLKGGGTYEQYF. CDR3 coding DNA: TGTGCCAGCAGCTTAAAAGGGGGGGGAACCTACGAGCAGTACTTC.

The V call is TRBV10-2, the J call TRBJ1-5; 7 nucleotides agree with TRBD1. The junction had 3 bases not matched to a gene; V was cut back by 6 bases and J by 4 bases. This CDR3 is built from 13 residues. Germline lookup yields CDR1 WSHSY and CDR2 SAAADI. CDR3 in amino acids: CASSRQGNQPQHF. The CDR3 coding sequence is TGCGCCAGCAGCAGACAGGGTAATCAGCCCCAGCATTTT.

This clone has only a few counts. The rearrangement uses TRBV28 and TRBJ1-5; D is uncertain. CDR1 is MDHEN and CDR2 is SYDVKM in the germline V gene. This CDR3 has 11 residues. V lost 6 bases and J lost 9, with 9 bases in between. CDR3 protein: CASRLEGPQHF. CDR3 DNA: TGTGCCAGCAGACTAGAAGGGCCCCAGCATTTT.

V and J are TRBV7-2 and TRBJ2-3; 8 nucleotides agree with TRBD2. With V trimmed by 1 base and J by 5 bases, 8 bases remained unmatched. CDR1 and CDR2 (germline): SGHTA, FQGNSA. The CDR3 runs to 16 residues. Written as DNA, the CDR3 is TGTGCCAGCAGCTTAGGGTACAGCGGGAGTGGAGATACGCAGTATTTT. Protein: CASSLGYSGSGDTQYF.

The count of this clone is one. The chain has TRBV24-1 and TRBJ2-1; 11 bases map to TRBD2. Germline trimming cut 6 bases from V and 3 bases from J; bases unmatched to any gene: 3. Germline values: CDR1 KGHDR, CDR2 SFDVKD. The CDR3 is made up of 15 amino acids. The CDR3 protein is CATSPTSGSYNEQFF. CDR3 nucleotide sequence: TGTGCCACCAGTCCAACTAGCGGGAGCTACAATGAGCAGTTCTTC.

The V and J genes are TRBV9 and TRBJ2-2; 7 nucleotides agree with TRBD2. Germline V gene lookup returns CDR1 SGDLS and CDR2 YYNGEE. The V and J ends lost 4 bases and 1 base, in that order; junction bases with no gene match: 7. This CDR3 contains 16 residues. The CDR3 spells CASSRRLAVNTGELFF. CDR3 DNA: TGTGCCAGCAGCCGACGGCTAGCGGTGAACACCGGGGAGCTGTTTTTT.

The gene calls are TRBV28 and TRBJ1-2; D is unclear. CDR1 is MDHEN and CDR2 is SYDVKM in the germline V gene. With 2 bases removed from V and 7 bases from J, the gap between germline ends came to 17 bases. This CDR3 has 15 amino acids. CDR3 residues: CASSLRPADLTGYTF. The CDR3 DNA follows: TGTGCCAGCAGTTTACGCCCAGCGGACCTTACTGGCTACACCTTC.

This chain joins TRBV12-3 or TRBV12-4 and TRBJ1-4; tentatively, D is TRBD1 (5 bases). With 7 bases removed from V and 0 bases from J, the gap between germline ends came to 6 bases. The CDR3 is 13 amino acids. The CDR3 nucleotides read TGTGCCAGCAAGGACACAACTAATGAAAAACTGTTTTTT. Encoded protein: CASKDTTNEKLFF.

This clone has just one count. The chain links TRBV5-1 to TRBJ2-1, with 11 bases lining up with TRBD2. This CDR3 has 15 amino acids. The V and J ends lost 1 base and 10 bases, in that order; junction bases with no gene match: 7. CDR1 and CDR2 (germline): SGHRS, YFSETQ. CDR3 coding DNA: TGCGCCAGCAGCTTGTTACTAGCGGGAGATAGCGAGCAGTTCTTC. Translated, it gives CASSLLLAGDSEQFF.

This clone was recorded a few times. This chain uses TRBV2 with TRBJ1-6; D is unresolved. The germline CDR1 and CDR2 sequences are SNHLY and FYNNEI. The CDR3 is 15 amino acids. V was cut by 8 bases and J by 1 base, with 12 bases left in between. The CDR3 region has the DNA TGTGCCAGCGGCGGCGGGGAATCCTATAATTCACCCCTCCACTTT. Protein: CASGGGESYNSPLHF.